One and the same sample provided the 10 T cell receptor beta chains below, sequenced in a study of PD-1 blockade in classical Hodgkin lymphoma. Time point meaning: cycle 4 day 1 (C4D1), after 6 weeks of nivolumab. Every patient was affected by relapse after autologous stem cell transplantation, while exposure to brentuximab vedotin was not uniform. Using magnetic negative selection, the CD4+ T cells were separated out of thawed PBMCs. Only in-frame clones appear in the TCRdb table, and some are missing; sequencing was by immunoSEQ multiplex PCR. This table has about 20,000 clones, 65% to 80% appearing once. The sample in question was CD4+ T cells from blood, obtained before the fourth cycle of nivolumab. The receptor set was obtained from a human donor with classical Hodgkin lymphoma.

J is TRBJ2-1 and V is TRBV5-1, with 12 bases aligning to TRBD2. This CDR3 comprises 15 residues. Germline V lookup: CDR1 SGHRS, CDR2 YFSETQ. Trimming at V came to 7 bases and at J to 8 bases, leaving 10 bases not matched to a gene. For the CDR3, the DNA is TGCGCCAGCCAAAGACTAGCGGGGGCAGGGGATGAGCAGTTCTTC. Translation gives CASQRLAGAGDEQFF.

The CDR3 region is CASSPLDRVGTEAFF. The CDR3 region has the DNA TGTGCCAGCTCACCACTCGACAGGGTTGGCACTGAAGCTTTCTTT. V gene TRBV18 combines with J gene TRBJ1-1; 7 bases line up with TRBD1. Germline lookup yields CDR1 KGHSH and CDR2 LQKENI. Trimming at V came to 1 base and at J to 4 bases, leaving 6 bases not matched to a gene. The CDR3 runs to 15 residues. Complete variable domain (other parts from reference TRBV18 and TRBJ1-1): NAGVMQNPRHLVRRRGQEARLRCSPMKGHSHVYWYRQLPEEGLKFMVYLQKENIIDESGMPKERFSAEFPKEGPSILRIQQVVRGDSAAYFCASSPLDRVGTEAFFGQGTRLTVV.

J is TRBJ2-3 and V is TRBV5-4, with 10 nucleotides matching TRBD1. V was clipped by 5 bases and J by 4 bases; unmatched bases: 7. CDR3 length: 15 amino acids. Germline V gene data show CDR1 as SGHNT and CDR2 as YYREEE (reference sequence). As DNA, the CDR3 is TGTGCCAGCAGTCGGGGGGGACAGGGGTCAGATACGCAGTATTTT. Its protein is CASSRGGQGSDTQYF.

The chain joins TRBV5-1 to TRBJ2-5, with D hard to call. The CDR3 runs to 12 residues. The V gene's germline CDR1 is SGHRS and CDR2 YFSETQ. The ends were cut back, 0 bases at V and 9 bases at J, with 9 bases in the middle. Here the CDR3 reads CASSLDSQAQYF. The DNA of the CDR3 is TGCGCCAGCAGCTTGGACAGCCAGGCCCAGTACTTC.

The rearrangement joins TRBV19 to TRBJ1-4; D not certain. Trimming took off 5 bases at V and 7 bases at J, with 11 bases between the two ends. CDR1 LNHDA and CDR2 SQIVND come from the germline V gene (reference sequence). The length of the CDR3 is 13 residues. CDR3 in amino acids: CASSPRLGEKLFF. The CDR3 DNA follows: TGTGCCAGTAGTCCACGGTTGGGTGAAAAACTGTTTTTT.

In this sample, this clone turned up a few times. This chain uses TRBV6-4 with TRBJ2-1; 7 bases line up with TRBD1. The CDR3 has 16 residues. CDR1 is MRHNA, CDR2 SNTAGT, per germline. The junction had 8 bases not matched to a gene; V was cut back by 0 bases and J by 6 bases. CDR3 protein: CASSDSGRQGFNEQFF. CDR3 coding DNA: TGTGCCAGCAGTGACTCGGGGAGACAGGGATTCAATGAGCAGTTCTTC.

Only one count was recorded for this clone. The chain carries TRBV6-1 and TRBJ2-7, with D unresolved. Germline lookup yields CDR1 MNHNS and CDR2 SASEGT. Deletions cut 7 bases from V and 5 bases from J, with 9 bases between. The CDR3 loop spans 11 amino acids. The DNA of the CDR3 is TGTGCCAGCACCCGCTCTAACGAGCAGTACTTC. Protein sequence: CASTRSNEQYF.

This clone has just one count. The J gene is TRBJ2-5, the V gene TRBV5-4; D is perhaps TRBD1 (8 bases). V lost 1 base, J lost 3 bases, and 13 bases lay in between. Germline V gene data show CDR1 as SGHNT and CDR2 as YYREEE (reference sequence). The CDR3 consists of 15 residues. The CDR3 protein is CASSLSQGGKETQYF. CDR3 DNA: TGTGCCAGCAGCTTGTCACAGGGGGGGAAAGAGACCCAGTACTTC. Based on the CDR3 plus reference TRBV5-4 and TRBJ2-5, the full variable domain is ETGVTQSPTHLIKTRGQQVTLRCSSQSGHNTVSWYQQALGQGPQFIFQYYREEENGRGNFPPRFSGLQFPNYSSELNVNALELDDSALYLCASSLSQGGKETQYFGPGTRLLVL.

The J gene is TRBJ2-5, the V gene TRBV18; the D is unclear. Germline CDR1 is KGHSH and CDR2 is LQKENI. The CDR3 extends over 13 amino acids. The V gene lost 4 bases and the J gene lost 2 bases, with 8 bases spanning the gap. DNA for the CDR3: TGTGCCAGCTCACTTGAGGCTCAAGAGACCCAGTACTTC. It codes for CASSLEAQETQYF.

This clone was detected only a few times. The rearrangement links TRBV29-1 to TRBJ2-2; 7 bases match TRBD2. This CDR3 has 16 amino acids. V lost 6 bases and J lost 2; bases outside the gene matches: 12. Germline-derived CDR1 and CDR2 are SQVTM and ANQGSEA. CDR3 in amino acids: CSVPYGGGVNTGELFF. The CDR3 DNA reads TGCAGCGTCCCGTATGGGGGGGGAGTAAACACCGGGGAGCTGTTTTTT.